This T cell receptor beta chain stems from a study of neurological immune-mediated disorders. The CDR3 totals 14 residues. The germline V gene encodes CDR1 KGHSH and CDR2 LQKENI. V lost 3 bases and J lost 5, with 14 bases in between. TCRdb reprocessed the 5' RACE reads with MiXCR, giving one entry per CDR3 protein. The profile shows about 48,000 distinct CDR3 sequences, about 23% of them singletons. The V gene is TRBV18, the J gene TRBJ2-7; D perhaps matches TRBD1 (5 bases). The source is a woman in her 70s in good health. Sequencing was carried out using PBMCs. This CDR3 reads CASSPSGKFDEQYF. For the CDR3, the DNA is TGTGCCAGCTCACCGTCAGGGAAGTTTGACGAGCAGTACTTC.